The source of this TCR beta chain is a study of early stage breast cancer tumors. Germline CDR1 is SGHTA and CDR2 is FQGNSA. There are 13 residues in the CDR3. V lost 3 bases to trimming and J lost 5 bases, with 11 bases between them. The assay was immunoSEQ multiplex PCR, and TCRdb's table has in-frame clones only and misses some. Of about 72,000 clones in the sample, approximately 79% are singletons; the top ten hold roughly 3.5%. V is TRBV7-2 and J is TRBJ2-7, with D possibly being TRBD2 (5 bases). The specimen sequenced was blood. This clonotype was obtained from a person aged 55-75 years with breast cancer. The CDR3 DNA reads TGTGCCAGCAGCTTCCAGAGGGCAAACGAGCAGTACTTC. Amino acid sequence: CASSFQRANEQYF.